This T cell receptor (beta chain) appears in the sequencing data of a study of vaccination effects on CD4 cells after COVID-19 (dated 2022 in TCRdb). Study-level background: Each participant got two doses of an mRNA SARS-CoV-2 vaccine, either BNT162b2 or mRNA-1273. In both COVID-19 convalescent patients and infection-naive vaccine recipients, the study compared SARS-CoV-2 spike-specific CD4+ TCR repertoires from before mRNA vaccination with those from after it. Altogether, roughly 10 COVID-19 convalescent patients and a handful of SARS-CoV-2-naive healthy vaccine recipients made up the full study. Cultures from other donors in the study were sequenced with the Oncomine TCR Beta short-read assay on an Illumina iSeq 100.

Libraries were built with the immunoSEQ multiplex PCR assay. DNA from the CD4+ T cells that had been cultured and isolated underwent TCR beta CDR3 sequencing. The authors' pipeline ran thus. The analysis removed non-productive TCR sequences, trimmed reads to the CDR3 region, and retained only CDR3s that were 7 or more amino acids long. Antigen-specific clonotypes were identified using the MANAFEST web app by comparison of expansion in peptide wells against reference cultures. To count as positive, a clone had to show expansion at FDR<0.05 compared with the reference and with all other wells, an odds ratio above 5, and a frequency above 0.1% in two replicate wells. A clonotype was called cross-reactive if it was significantly expanded both in SARS-CoV-2 spike wells and in at least one common cold coronavirus spike condition. CDR3 similarity was assessed by Levenshtein distance with the stringdist R package, and unrooted trees were built with ape in R 3.6.1. TCRdb took this table from immuneACCESS and kept in-frame rearrangements with V and J called. Such tables lack part of the clones; where checked against another copy, unresolved V genes explain under half of the gap, and the rest is unexplained. V and J calls and clone size are given by that table; D and trimming were obtained from the DNA. The sample records fewer than 25,000 clones, around 62% of which are singletons. The top ten clones comprise around 10% of the sample.

Overall study outcomes, separate from this receptor: At late post-vaccination timepoints, both infection-induced and vaccine-induced clones showed marked clonal contraction, consistent with waning T cell responses. In healthy vaccine recipients, vaccine-induced clones were almost all SARS-CoV-2 mono-reactive, with only 1 of 255 being cross-reactive with common cold coronaviruses. Limitations of the study were the small number of convalescent patients and the absence of early post-infection timepoints.

With respect to this clone: Its antigen remains unidentified. No base qualities exist here, and no much larger clone lies one base off it.

To identify antigen-specific CD4+ T cell clonotypes by their expansion, the ViraFEST assay first stimulated PBMC with viral peptide pools and then applied TCR sequencing. After less than 13 days of culture, CD4+ T cells were isolated with the EasySep CD4+ T cell isolation kit. Healthy vaccine recipients had no prior SARS-CoV-2 infection, confirmed by negative nucleocapsid antibodies before and after vaccination. Each well held two million PBMC cultured in IMDM containing approximately 5% human AB serum, about 10 IU/ml IL-2 and gentamicin, along with 8 to 10 ug/ml peptides. Half of the culture medium was replaced with fresh IL-2-containing medium on days 3 and 7. Each peptide stimulation condition was cultured in triplicate wells unless otherwise noted. PBMC were separated from whole blood using Ficoll-Paque Plus gradient centrifugation and were then either cryopreserved at -140C or used fresh. The overlapping peptide pools covered the spike proteins of SARS-CoV-2 as well as those of the common cold coronaviruses HCoV-NL63, HCoV-OC43 and HCoV-229E. The QIAamp micro DNA kit was used to extract genomic DNA from the cultured CD4+ T cells.

Source: CD4+ T cells from PBMCs cultured with HCoV-NL63 spike peptides, taken before COVID-19 vaccination. This specimen's cell subset or site label, interpreted: HCoV-NL63 spike overlapping peptide pool stimulation. This TCR was recovered from a human donor who received a COVID-19 vaccine.

The DNA sequence is as follows: TGTGCCAGCAGCTTTCGACAGGGGTATCAGCCCCAGCATTTT. It specifies CASSFRQGYQPQHF. In this chain, TRBV7-2 is recombined with TRBJ1-5; TRBD1 matches 8 bases in the middle. Relative to germline, V is missing 3 bases and J is missing 5 bases, with 3 bases of the junction outside any gene match. According to the germline V gene, CDR1 reads SGHTA and CDR2 reads FQGNSA. From cysteine to phenylalanine, the CDR3 is 14 amino acids long. The entry retains the CDR3 DNA only, 42 bases that are in frame from base 1.